Described below is a single TCR beta chain sequence and its context. Treatment defined: preoperative locoregional IRX-2 cytokine immunotherapy. Samples came from a phase Ib trial of preoperative locoregional IRX-2 cytokine immunotherapy. Germline V lookup: CDR1 SGHRS, CDR2 YFSETQ. CDR3 length equals 16 residues. The junction had 11 bases not matched to a gene; V was cut back by 3 bases and J by 8 bases. The data derive from a study of preoperative IRX-2 immunotherapy in early breast cancer. Clones were sequenced by immunoSEQ multiplex PCR, and TCRdb holds only the in-frame ones, with some missing. The top ten clones hold less than 2.5% of a sample with 20,000 to 30,000 clones, 78% of them seen once.

The source was lymph node tissue, collected before IRX-2 immunotherapy. This TCR came from a human donor with breast cancer. V usage is TRBV5-1 and J usage is TRBJ2-1; 10 positions agree with TRBD1. This CDR3 is CASSSPRTGGGYEQFF. CDR3 bases: TGCGCCAGCAGCTCCCCCCGGACAGGGGGAGGATATGAGCAGTTCTTC.